The 17 T cell receptor beta chains below all came from one sample that was sequenced in a study of PD-1 blockade in classical Hodgkin lymphoma. The protocol was immunoSEQ multiplex PCR, while the TCRdb copy is restricted to in-frame clones and leaves out a portion. Of tens of thousands of clones in the sample, around three quarters were seen once. With no exception, relapse followed autologous stem cell transplantation in all patients, and brentuximab vedotin exposure varied. The material sequenced was peripheral blood mononuclear cells (PBMCs), taken at baseline. All receptors derive from a human donor with classical Hodgkin lymphoma.

This chain links TRBV30 with TRBJ1-4; D unclear. Germline CDR1 and CDR2: GTSNPN and SVGIG (reference sequence). There are 12 residues in the CDR3. Trimming cost V 3 bases and J 7 bases, with 9 bases left between them. CDR3 DNA sequence: TGTGCCTGGAGAAGGCGTGGTGAAAAACTGTTTTTT. This encodes CAWRRRGEKLFF. Drawing the rest from reference TRBV30 and TRBJ1-4, the complete variable domain is SQTIHQWPATLVQPVGSPLSLECTVEGTSNPNLYWYRQAAGRGLQLLFYSVGIGQISSEVPQNLSASRPQDRQFILSSKKLLLSDSGFYLCAWRRRGEKLFFGSGTQLSVL.

The chain has TRBV13 and TRBJ1-1; 8 bases fit TRBD1. V trimming: 5 bases; J trimming: 4 bases; junction bases outside the gene matches: 3. The V gene's germline CDR1 is PRHDT and CDR2 FYEKMQ (reference sequence). CDR3 length: 13 residues. The CDR3 DNA reads as TGTGCCAGCAGCCTCACAGGGGGCACTGAAGCTTTCTTT. This sequence encodes CASSLTGGTEAFF.

The chain employs TRBV29-1 and TRBJ1-4; 8 nucleotides align to TRBD1. The CDR3 length is 13 residues. Germline V gene sequence: CDR1 SQVTM, CDR2 ANQGSEA. Germline trimming cut 6 bases from V and 6 bases from J; bases unmatched to any gene: 6. This CDR3 reads CSVWTGLDEKLFF. The CDR3 bases are TGCAGCGTCTGGACAGGGTTGGATGAAAAACTGTTTTTT.

The rearrangement links TRBV6-5 to TRBJ2-1, with D perhaps TRBD2 (5 bases). Trimming stripped 4 bases from V and 6 bases from J, with 19 bases between. The germline gives CDR1 MNHEY, CDR2 SVGAGI. The CDR3 spans 16 residues. CDR3 protein: CASSFLRTLEGNEQFF. The CDR3 coding sequence is TGTGCCAGCAGTTTCCTAAGGACCCTAGAGGGCAATGAGCAGTTCTTC.

J is TRBJ1-1 and V is TRBV28; D unclear. The V end lost 2 bases, the J end lost 5 bases, and 6 bases lay between the germline ends. The CDR3 sequence is 12 residues long. Germline V gene data show CDR1 as MDHEN and CDR2 as SYDVKM. The CDR3 reads CASSLTTTEAFF. CDR3 nucleotides: TGTGCCAGCAGTTTAACGACGACTGAAGCTTTCTTT.

The chain links TRBV11-1 to TRBJ2-1, with D perhaps being TRBD1 or TRBD2 (6 bases each). The CDR3 is 17 residues long. CDR1 and CDR2 (germline): SGHAT, FQDESV (reference sequence). V was shortened by 5 bases and J by 6 bases, with 23 bases between the two germline ends. CDR3 region: CASSRVALGGGGNEQFF. As DNA, the CDR3 is TGTGCCAGCAGCCGAGTGGCTCTCGGCGGAGGGGGCAATGAGCAGTTCTTC.

The J gene is TRBJ1-4, the V gene TRBV28; 8 nucleotides line up with TRBD1. Germline-derived CDR1 and CDR2 are MDHEN and SYDVKM. Losses at the gene ends were 6 bases for V and 6 bases for J; bases not matched to a gene: 12. CDR3 length equals 16 residues. The CDR3 reads CASSPPGRGLDEKLFF. DNA for the CDR3: TGTGCCAGCAGCCCGCCCGGCAGGGGGCTGGATGAAAAACTGTTTTTT.

A word on this clone: The sample holds other DNA sequences that translate to the same CDR3. The chain has TRBV28 and TRBJ2-7; D uncertain. The V end was cut by 2 bases, the J end by 0 bases, with 8 bases between. The V gene's germline CDR1 is MDHEN and CDR2 SYDVKM. The CDR3 has 14 residues. CDR3 in amino acids: CASSLVGSSYEQYF. CDR3 in DNA: TGTGCCAGCAGTTTAGTGGGCAGCTCCTACGAGCAGTACTTC.

This clone was detected a few times. The chain links TRBV6-5 to TRBJ1-4; no firm D call. The V end was cut by 0 bases, the J end by 6 bases, with 11 bases between. The CDR3 is 15 residues long. Germline CDR1 MNHEY, CDR2 SVGAGI. The CDR3 region has the DNA TGTGCCAGCAGTTACTCAGGAGGGATTGATGAAAAACTGTTTTTT. Residues: CASSYSGGIDEKLFF.

The rearrangement joins TRBV9 to TRBJ1-2, with D uncertain. V lost 0 bases and J lost 6, with 12 bases in between. CDR1 SGDLS and CDR2 YYNGEE come from the germline V gene. The CDR3 loop spans 14 amino acids. This chain's CDR3 is CASSVAQTRDGYTF. CDR3 DNA: TGTGCCAGCAGCGTAGCCCAGACCCGTGATGGCTACACCTTC. Variable domain in full (rest from reference TRBV9 and TRBJ1-2): DSGVTQTPKHLITATGQRVTLRCSPRSGDLSVYWYQQSLDQGLQFLIQYYNGEERAKGNILERFSAQQFPDLHSELNLSSLELGDSALYFCASSVAQTRDGYTFGSGTRLTVV.

The gene calls are TRBV4-2 and TRBJ2-3; 12 bases are a match to TRBD2. Losses at the gene ends were 2 bases for V and 4 bases for J; bases not matched to a gene: 10. Germline-derived CDR1 and CDR2 are LGHNA and YNFKEQ. The CDR3 has 18 amino acids. This CDR3 is CASSQRTSGMLPADTQYF. For the CDR3, the DNA is TGTGCCAGCAGCCAAAGGACTAGCGGGATGTTGCCTGCAGATACGCAGTATTTT.

J is TRBJ1-3 and V is TRBV5-4; D gene unclear. The CDR3 consists of 15 residues. CDR1 and CDR2 from the germline V gene are SGHNT and YYREEE (reference sequence). Trimming left V 4 bases short and J 2 bases short, with 13 bases between. DNA of the CDR3: TGTGCCAGCAGCCCGCTCGGGGAAGCTGGAAACACCATATATTTT. This encodes CASSPLGEAGNTIYF.

This chain links TRBV29-1 with TRBJ2-1; 9 bases are shared with TRBD2. This CDR3 comprises 14 residues. V lost 3 bases, J lost 4 bases, and 4 bases stayed unmatched. Germline CDR1 and CDR2: SQVTM and ANQGSEA. The CDR3 DNA follows: TGCAGCGTTGAGACGACTAGCGGTTACAATGAGCAGTTCTTC. Residues: CSVETTSGYNEQFF.

This clone was counted once. The gene calls are TRBV7-2 and TRBJ2-1, with 9 bases that match TRBD1. V lost 0 bases and J lost 6; bases outside the gene matches: 6. Looked up from germline, CDR1 is SGHTA and CDR2 is FQGNSA. This CDR3 spans 16 amino acids. The CDR3 region is CASSLALQGASNEQFF. DNA for the CDR3: TGTGCCAGCAGCTTAGCGCTACAGGGGGCTAGCAATGAGCAGTTCTTC.

This chain links TRBV10-3 with TRBJ2-1; 8 nucleotides line up with TRBD2. Germline V lookup: CDR1 ENHRY, CDR2 SYGVKD. Trimming took 3 bases from V and 7 from J; bases not matched to a gene: 14. The CDR3 spans 17 residues. The CDR3 region is CAISEGVSGAAWNEQFF. The CDR3 coding sequence is TGTGCCATCAGTGAAGGGGTTAGCGGGGCCGCATGGAATGAGCAGTTCTTC.

The chain couples TRBV14 to TRBJ2-1; possibly TRBD1 for D (5 bases). Germline V gene lookup returns CDR1 SGHDN and CDR2 FVKESK. Trimming cost V 0 bases and J 3 bases, with 9 bases left between them. The CDR3 length is 15 residues. The CDR3 protein is CASSQEDTLYNEQFF. In DNA form, the CDR3 reads TGTGCCAGCAGCCAAGAGGACACTCTCTACAATGAGCAGTTCTTC. Full variable domain (remainder filled in from reference TRBV14 and TRBJ2-1): EAGVTQFPSHSVIEKGQTVTLRCDPISGHDNLYWYRRVMGKEIKFLLHFVKESKQDESGMPNNRFLAERTGGTYSTLKVQPAELEDSGVYFCASSQEDTLYNEQFFGPGTRLTVL.

The chain uses TRBV18 and TRBJ1-1; D gene uncertain. This CDR3 has 13 residues. Germline CDR1 is KGHSH and CDR2 is LQKENI. V was shortened by 0 bases and J by 10 bases, with 12 bases between the two germline ends. The CDR3 region has the DNA TGTGCCAGCTCACCACCGCTTGGGCAGTCAGCTTTCTTT. It translates to CASSPPLGQSAFF.